This TCR beta chain was recorded in a study of blood T cell repertoires in COVID-19. Authors' data handling: Nucleated cell number was recorded as an estimate derived from reference gene primer amplification. Here immunoSEQ multiplex PCR was the method, and the copy in TCRdb shows in-frame clones only, minus some. V, J and clone size derive from that table, while D and trimming were established from the DNA sequence. The table records fewer than 120,000 clones, 72% of them present only once. Germline V gene sequence: CDR1 KGHSH, CDR2 LQKENI. V gave up 6 bases and J gave up 5 bases, with 16 bases separating them. The CDR3 loop spans 14 amino acids.

The clonotype originates from a woman between 55 and 75 years old with acute or convalescent COVID-19. The sequenced sample consisted of peripheral blood. The genes are TRBV18 and TRBJ2-5, with D perhaps TRBD1 (6 bases). CDR3 coding DNA: TGTGCCAGCTCTCATGACAGGTCTAGGGAGACCCAGTACTTC. Its protein product is CASSHDRSRETQYF.